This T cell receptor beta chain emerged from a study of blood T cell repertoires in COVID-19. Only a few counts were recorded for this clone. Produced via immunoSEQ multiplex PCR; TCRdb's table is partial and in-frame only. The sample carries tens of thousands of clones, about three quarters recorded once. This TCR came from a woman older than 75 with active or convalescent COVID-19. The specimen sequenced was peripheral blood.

CDR3 in DNA: TGCGCCAGCAGCTTGATTCCAGGGGGAAACAATGAGCAGTTCTTC. Translation: CASSLIPGGNNEQFF. The chain couples TRBV5-1 to TRBJ2-1, with 7 bases aligning to TRBD1. V gave up 1 base and J gave up 5 bases; unmatched junction bases: 6. The CDR3 sequence is 15 residues long. The germline gives CDR1 SGHRS, CDR2 YFSETQ.